This entry lists 2 T cell receptor beta chains sequenced from one sample in a study of shared clonotypes between healthy human individuals. Some clones are missing from TCRdb's copy, which holds only in-frame ones; the method was immunoSEQ multiplex PCR. This repertoire shows 2 million to 2.5 million clones, more than 85% found once; its top ten account for about 0.41%. Sequencing used naive CD4+ T cells from PBMCs. Subset noted: CD45RA+ positively selected. The receptors stem from a man between 18 and 35 years old in good health. Some clones in this sample may be carry-over from other donors' samples.

V and J are TRBV7-9 and TRBJ1-1, with 10 bases fitting TRBD1. Germline trimming cut 0 bases from V and 9 bases from J; bases unmatched to any gene: 4. Germline values: CDR1 SEHNR, CDR2 FQNEAQ (reference sequence). The CDR3 is 14 residues long. The CDR3 coding sequence is TGTGCCAGCAGCTTAGCGGGGGACAGGGGTAAAGCTTTCTTT. Translating it yields CASSLAGDRGKAFF.

V is TRBV4-1 and J is TRBJ2-2, with 12 bases identical to TRBD1. In germline, CDR1 is MGHRA, CDR2 YSYEKL. The CDR3 runs 18 residues. Trimming took 2 bases from V and 4 from J; bases not matched to a gene: 8. CDR3 sequence: CASSQLLGQGASTGELFF. CDR3 in DNA: TGCGCCAGCAGCCAACTTTTGGGACAGGGGGCGAGCACCGGGGAGCTGTTTTTT.